This T cell receptor beta chain was captured by sequencing in a study of cytomegalovirus exposure and HLA in healthy donors. Study results and limitations: Sequencing had likely introduced a cluster of highly shared sequence variants as an artifact. In vitro testing confirmed a few CMV-associated chains as specific for CMV antigens. When analyzed later, the rates of TCR association showed variation by HLA locus, with DRB1 the most and HLA-C the fewest.

This clone was recorded a few times. Antigen: not known. In the PCR, 60 Vbeta and 13 Jbeta primers were used. Under the authors' procedure: As a later analysis found, there were 80 million or so unique TCR beta chains, of which roughly 11 million were shared. Sequenced by immunoSEQ multiplex PCR; TCRdb stores in-frame clones only, minus some. The V and J calls and clone size come from that table; D and trimming were worked out from the DNA. This table holds around 100,000 clones, 70% to 85% found once. This CDR3 has 14 amino acids. Trimming left V 4 bases short and J 2 bases short, with 12 bases between. Germline V gene data show CDR1 as SGDLS and CDR2 as YYNGEE.

The sequence was obtained from a woman under 30 in good health and CMV-seronegative. The chain has TRBV9 and TRBJ1-1; the D gene is possibly TRBD1 (5 bases). Material for sequencing was PBMCs. This chain's CDR3 is CASSPLDKNTEAFF. The CDR3 DNA sequence: TGTGCCAGCAGCCCCCTGGACAAAAACACTGAAGCTTTCTTT.